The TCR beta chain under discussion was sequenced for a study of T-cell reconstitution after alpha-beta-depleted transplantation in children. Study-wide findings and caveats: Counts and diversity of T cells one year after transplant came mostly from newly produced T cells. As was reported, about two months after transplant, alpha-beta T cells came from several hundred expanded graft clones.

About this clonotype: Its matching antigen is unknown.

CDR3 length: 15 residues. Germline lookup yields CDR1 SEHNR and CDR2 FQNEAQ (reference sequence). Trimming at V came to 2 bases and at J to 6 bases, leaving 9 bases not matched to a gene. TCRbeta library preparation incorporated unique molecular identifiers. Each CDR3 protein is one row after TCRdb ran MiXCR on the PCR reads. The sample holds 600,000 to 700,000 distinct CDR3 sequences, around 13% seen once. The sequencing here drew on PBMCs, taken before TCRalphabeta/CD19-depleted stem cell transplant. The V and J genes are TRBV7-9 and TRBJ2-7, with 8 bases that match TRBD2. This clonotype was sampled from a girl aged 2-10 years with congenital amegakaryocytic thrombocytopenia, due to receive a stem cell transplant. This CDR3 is CASSLLREGDREQYF. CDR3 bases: TGTGCCAGCAGCTTACTTCGGGAGGGGGATCGCGAGCAGTACTTC.